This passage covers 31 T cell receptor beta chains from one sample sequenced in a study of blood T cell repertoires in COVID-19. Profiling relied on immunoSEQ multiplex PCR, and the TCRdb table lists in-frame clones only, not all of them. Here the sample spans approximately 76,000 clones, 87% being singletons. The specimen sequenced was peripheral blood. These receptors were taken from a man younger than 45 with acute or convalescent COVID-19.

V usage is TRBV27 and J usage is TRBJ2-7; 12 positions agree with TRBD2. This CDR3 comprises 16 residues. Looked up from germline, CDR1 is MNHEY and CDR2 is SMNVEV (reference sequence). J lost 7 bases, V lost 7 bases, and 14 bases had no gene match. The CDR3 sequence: CASTPFPLAGGREQYF. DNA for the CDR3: TGTGCCAGCACCCCATTCCCGCTAGCGGGAGGGCGGGAGCAGTACTTC.

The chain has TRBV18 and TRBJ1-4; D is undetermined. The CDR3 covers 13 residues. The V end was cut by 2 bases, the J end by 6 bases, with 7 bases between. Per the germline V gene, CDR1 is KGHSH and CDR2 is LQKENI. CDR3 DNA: TGTGCCAGCTCACCAGCACGGGATGAAAAACTGTTTTTT. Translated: CASSPARDEKLFF.

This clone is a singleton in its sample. DNA of the CDR3: TGTGCCAGCAGTGACACCGGGAATTCACCCCTCCACTTT. Translated: CASSDTGNSPLHF. V is TRBV6-4 and J is TRBJ1-6, with D unresolved. V was clipped by 2 bases and J by 7 bases, with 6 bases between them. The CDR3 totals 13 residues. CDR1 MRHNA and CDR2 SNTAGT come from the germline V gene.

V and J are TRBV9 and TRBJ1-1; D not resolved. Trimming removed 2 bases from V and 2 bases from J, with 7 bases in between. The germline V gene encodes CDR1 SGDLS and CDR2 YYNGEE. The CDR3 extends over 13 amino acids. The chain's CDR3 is CASSVDLNTEAFF. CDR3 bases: TGTGCCAGCAGCGTTGACTTAAACACTGAAGCTTTCTTT.

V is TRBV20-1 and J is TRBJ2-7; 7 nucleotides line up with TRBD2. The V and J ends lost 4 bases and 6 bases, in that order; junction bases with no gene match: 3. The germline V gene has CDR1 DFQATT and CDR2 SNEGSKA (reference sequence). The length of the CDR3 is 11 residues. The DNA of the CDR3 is TGCAGTGCTATACTAGCGACCGAGCAGTACTTC. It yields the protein CSAILATEQYF.

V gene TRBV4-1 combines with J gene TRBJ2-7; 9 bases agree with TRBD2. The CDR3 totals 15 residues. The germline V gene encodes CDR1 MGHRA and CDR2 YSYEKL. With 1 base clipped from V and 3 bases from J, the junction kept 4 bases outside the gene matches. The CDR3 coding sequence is TGCGCCAGCAGCCAAGCGGCTAGCGGGATCTACGAGCAGTACTTC. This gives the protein CASSQAASGIYEQYF.

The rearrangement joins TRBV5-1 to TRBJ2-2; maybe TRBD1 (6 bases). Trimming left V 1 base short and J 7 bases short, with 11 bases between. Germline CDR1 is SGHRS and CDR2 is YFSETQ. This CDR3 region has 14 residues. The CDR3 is CASSLNRVGGELFF. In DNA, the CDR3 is TGCGCCAGCAGCTTGAACAGGGTCGGCGGGGAGCTGTTTTTT.

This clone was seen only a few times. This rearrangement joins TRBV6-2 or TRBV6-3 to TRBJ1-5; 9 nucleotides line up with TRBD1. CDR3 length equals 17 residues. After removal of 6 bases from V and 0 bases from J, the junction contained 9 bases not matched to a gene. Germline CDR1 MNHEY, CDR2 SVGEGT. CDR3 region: CASSPRQGGYSNQPQHF. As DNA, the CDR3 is TGTGCCAGCAGCCCTCGACAGGGGGGGTATAGCAATCAGCCCCAGCATTTT.

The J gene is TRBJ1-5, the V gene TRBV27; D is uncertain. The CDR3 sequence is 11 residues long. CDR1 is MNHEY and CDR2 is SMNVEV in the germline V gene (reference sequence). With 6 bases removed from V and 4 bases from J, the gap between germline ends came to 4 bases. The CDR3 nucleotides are TGTGCCAGCAGCCCTAATCAGCCCCAGCATTTT. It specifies CASSPNQPQHF.

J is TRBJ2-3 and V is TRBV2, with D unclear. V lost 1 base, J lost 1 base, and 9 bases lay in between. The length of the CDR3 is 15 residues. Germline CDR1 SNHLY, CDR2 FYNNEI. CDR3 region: CASSEESTRTDTQYF. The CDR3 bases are TGTGCCAGCAGTGAAGAGTCTACCCGCACAGATACGCAGTATTTT.

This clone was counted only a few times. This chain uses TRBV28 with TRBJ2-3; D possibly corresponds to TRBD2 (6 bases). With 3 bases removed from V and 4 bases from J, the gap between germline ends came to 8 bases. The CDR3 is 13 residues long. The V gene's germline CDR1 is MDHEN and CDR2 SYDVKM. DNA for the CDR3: TGTGCCAGCAGTTTGGGGGGAGCAGATACGCAGTATTTT. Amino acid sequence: CASSLGGADTQYF.

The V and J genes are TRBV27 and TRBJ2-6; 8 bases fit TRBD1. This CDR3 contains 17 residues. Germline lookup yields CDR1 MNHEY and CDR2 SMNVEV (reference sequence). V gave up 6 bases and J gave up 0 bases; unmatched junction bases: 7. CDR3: CASSPGQGASGANVLTF. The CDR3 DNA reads TGTGCCAGCAGCCCAGGACAGGGCGCCTCTGGGGCCAACGTCCTGACTTTC.

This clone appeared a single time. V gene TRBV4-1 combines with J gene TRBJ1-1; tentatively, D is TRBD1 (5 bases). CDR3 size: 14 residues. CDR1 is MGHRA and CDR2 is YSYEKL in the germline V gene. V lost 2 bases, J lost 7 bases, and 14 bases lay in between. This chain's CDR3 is CASSQRGGYFEAFF. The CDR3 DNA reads TGCGCCAGCAGCCAAAGGGGCGGCTACTTTGAAGCTTTCTTT.

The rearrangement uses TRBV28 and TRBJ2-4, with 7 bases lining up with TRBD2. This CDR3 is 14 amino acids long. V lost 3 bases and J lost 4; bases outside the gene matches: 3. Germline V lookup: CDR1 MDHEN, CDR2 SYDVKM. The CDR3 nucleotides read TGTGCCAGCAGTTTCGGCGGGAGTAAAAACATTCAGTACTTC. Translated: CASSFGGSKNIQYF.

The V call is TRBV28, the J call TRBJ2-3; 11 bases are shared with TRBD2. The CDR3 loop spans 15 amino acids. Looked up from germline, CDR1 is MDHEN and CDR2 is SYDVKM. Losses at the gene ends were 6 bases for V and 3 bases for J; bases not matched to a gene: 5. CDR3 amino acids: CASSPGTSGTDTQYF. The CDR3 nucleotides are TGTGCCAGCAGCCCCGGGACTAGCGGAACAGATACGCAGTATTTT.

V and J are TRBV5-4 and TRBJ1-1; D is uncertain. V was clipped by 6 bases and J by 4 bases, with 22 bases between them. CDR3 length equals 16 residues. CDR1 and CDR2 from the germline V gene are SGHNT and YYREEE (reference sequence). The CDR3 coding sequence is TGTGCCAGCACTACGATTATAAGTGGGCTTTTCACTGAAGCTTTCTTT. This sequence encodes CASTTIISGLFTEAFF. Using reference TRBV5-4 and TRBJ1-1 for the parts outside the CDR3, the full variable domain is ETGVTQSPTHLIKTRGQQVTLRCSSQSGHNTVSWYQQALGQGPQFIFQYYREEENGRGNFPPRFSGLQFPNYSSELNVNALELDDSALYLCASTTIISGLFTEAFFGQGTRLTVV.

The CDR3 protein is CASTPSGSSYEQYF. CDR3 DNA: TGTGCCAGCACCCCAAGCGGGAGCTCCTACGAGCAGTACTTC. The chain joins TRBV6-5 to TRBJ2-7; 8 bases match TRBD2. Germline CDR1 and CDR2: MNHEY and SVGAGI. CDR3 size: 14 residues. V shed 7 bases and J 0 bases; nucleotides not matched to a gene: 5.

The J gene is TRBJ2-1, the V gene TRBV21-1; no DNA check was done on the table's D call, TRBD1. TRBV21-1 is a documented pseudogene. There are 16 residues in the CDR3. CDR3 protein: CASIPVGDRGNNEQFF. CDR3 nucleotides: TGTGCCAGCATCCCGGTAGGGGACAGGGGGAATAATGAGCAGTTCTTC.

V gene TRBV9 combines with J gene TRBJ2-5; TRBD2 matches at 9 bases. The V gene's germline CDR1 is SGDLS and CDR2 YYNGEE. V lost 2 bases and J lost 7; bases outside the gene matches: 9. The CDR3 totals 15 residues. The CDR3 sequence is CASSVASGDMGTQYF. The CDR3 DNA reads TGTGCCAGCAGCGTCGCTAGCGGGGACATGGGGACCCAGTACTTC.

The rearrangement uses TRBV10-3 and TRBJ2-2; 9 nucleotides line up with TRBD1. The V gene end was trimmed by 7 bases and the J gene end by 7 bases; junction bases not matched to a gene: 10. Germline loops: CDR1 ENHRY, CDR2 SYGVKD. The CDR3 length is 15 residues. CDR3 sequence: CAIKGRDRAHGELFF. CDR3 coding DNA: TGTGCCATCAAGGGCCGGGACAGGGCTCACGGGGAGCTGTTTTTT.

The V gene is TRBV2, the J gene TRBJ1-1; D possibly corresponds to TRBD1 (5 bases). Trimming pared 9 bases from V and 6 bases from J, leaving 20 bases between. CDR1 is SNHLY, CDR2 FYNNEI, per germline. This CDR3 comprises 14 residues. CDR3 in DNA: TGTGCCAGAGCTAGCACGGGGGTCCAGGCTGAAGCTTTCTTT. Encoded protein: CARASTGVQAEAFF.

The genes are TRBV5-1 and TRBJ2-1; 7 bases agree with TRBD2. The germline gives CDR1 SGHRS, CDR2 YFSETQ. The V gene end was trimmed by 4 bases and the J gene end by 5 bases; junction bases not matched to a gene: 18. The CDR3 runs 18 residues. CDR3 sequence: CASSPGGAGRTYNNEQFF. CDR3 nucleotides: TGCGCCAGCAGCCCGGGAGGTGCGGGGAGAACCTACAACAATGAGCAGTTCTTC.

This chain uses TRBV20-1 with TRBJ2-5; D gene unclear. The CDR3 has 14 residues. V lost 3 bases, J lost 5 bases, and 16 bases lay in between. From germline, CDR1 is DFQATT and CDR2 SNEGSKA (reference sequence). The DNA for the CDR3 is TGCAGTGCTAGTGGCCAAGTATCGGTGGAGACCCAGTACTTC. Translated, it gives CSASGQVSVETQYF.

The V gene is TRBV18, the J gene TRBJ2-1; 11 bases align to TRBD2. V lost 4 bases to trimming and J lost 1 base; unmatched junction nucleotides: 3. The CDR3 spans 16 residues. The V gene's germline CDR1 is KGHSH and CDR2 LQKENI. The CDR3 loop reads CASSRTSGSSYNEQFF. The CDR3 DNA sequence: TGTGCCAGCTCACGGACTAGCGGGTCATCCTACAATGAGCAGTTCTTC.

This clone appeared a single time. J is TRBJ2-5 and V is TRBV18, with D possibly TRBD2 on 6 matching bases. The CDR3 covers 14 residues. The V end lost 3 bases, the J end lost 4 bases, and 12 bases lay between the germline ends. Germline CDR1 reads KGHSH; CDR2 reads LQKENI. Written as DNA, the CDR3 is TGTGCCAGCTCACCTCCTAGCGCTAGAGAGACCCAGTACTTC. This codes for CASSPPSARETQYF.

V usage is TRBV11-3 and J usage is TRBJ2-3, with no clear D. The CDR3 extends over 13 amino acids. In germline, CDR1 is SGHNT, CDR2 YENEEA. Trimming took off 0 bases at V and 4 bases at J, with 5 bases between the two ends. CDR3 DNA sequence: TGTGCCAGCAGCTTAGACAGTTCAGATACGCAGTATTTT. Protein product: CASSLDSSDTQYF.

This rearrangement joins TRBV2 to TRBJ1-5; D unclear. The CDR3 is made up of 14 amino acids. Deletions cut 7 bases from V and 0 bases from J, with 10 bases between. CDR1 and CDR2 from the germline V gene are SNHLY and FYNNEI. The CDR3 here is CASNPSNSNQPQHF. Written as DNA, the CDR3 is TGTGCCAGCAACCCAAGCAATAGCAATCAGCCCCAGCATTTT.

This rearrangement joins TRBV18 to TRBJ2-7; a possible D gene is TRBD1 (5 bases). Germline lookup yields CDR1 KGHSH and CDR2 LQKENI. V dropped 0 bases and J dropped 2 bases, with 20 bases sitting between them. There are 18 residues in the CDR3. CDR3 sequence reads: CASSPPVAGRGITYEQYF. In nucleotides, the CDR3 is TGTGCCAGCTCACCACCGGTGGCAGGGCGAGGTATTACCTACGAGCAGTACTTC.

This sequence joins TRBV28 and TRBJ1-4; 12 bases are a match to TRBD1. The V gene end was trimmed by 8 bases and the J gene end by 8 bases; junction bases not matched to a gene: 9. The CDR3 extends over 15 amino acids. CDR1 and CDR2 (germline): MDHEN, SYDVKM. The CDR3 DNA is TGTGCCAGCTTAAAGGGGGGGACAGGGGGCGAAAAACTGTTTTTT. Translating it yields CASLKGGTGGEKLFF.

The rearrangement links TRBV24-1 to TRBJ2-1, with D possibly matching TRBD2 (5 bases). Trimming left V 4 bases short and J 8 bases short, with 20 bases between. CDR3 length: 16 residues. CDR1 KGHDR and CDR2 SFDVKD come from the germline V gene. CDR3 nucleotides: TGTGCCACCAGTGACCCCCGCGGGCCCACAGACGATGAGCAGTTCTTC. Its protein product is CATSDPRGPTDDEQFF.

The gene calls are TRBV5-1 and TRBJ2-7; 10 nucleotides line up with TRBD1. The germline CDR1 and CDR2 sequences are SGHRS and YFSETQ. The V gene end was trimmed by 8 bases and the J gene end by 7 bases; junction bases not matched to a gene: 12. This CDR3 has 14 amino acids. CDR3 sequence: CASSPGQGLYEQYF. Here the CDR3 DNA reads TGCGCCAGTAGTCCGGGACAGGGGCTTTATGAGCAGTACTTC.